One and the same sample provided the 10 T cell receptor beta chains below, sequenced in a study of T cell responses to AZD1222 COVID-19 vaccine. Sequenced by immunoSEQ multiplex PCR; TCRdb stores in-frame clones only, minus some. The sample records some 110,000 clones, 85% to 90% being singletons. Sequenced material: peripheral blood, taken on day 0 of AZD1222 vaccination. All receptors derive from an adult in good health.

This clone came up a few times. This chain joins TRBV27 and TRBJ1-5; D uncertain. This CDR3 comprises 17 residues. Germline assignment: CDR1 MNHEY and CDR2 SMNVEV (reference sequence). The ends were cut back, 6 bases at V and 0 bases at J, with 18 bases in the middle. The CDR3 protein is CASSSSLVALSNQPQHF. The CDR3 DNA is TGTGCCAGCAGCTCATCACTGGTGGCACTTAGCAATCAGCCCCAGCATTTT.

In its sample, this clone was seen a few times. The chain recombines TRBV28 with TRBJ1-6; D not certain. Trimming removed 6 bases from V and 4 bases from J, with 10 bases in between. The length of the CDR3 is 14 residues. The germline gives CDR1 MDHEN, CDR2 SYDVKM. Written as DNA, the CDR3 is TGTGCCAGCAGCCAGGCCGGATATAATTCACCCCTCCACTTT. This translates into CASSQAGYNSPLHF.

This chain uses TRBV4-2 with TRBJ2-3; 7 bases line up with TRBD2. The length of the CDR3 is 16 residues. Germline V lookup: CDR1 LGHNA, CDR2 YNFKEQ. V trimming: 0 bases; J trimming: 7 bases; junction bases outside the gene matches: 10. Written as DNA, the CDR3 is TGTGCCAGCAGCCAAGAGGCGCGGGGGACTTTAAATACGCAGTATTTT. It translates to CASSQEARGTLNTQYF.

The V call is TRBV29-1, the J call TRBJ1-4; possibly TRBD1 for D (6 bases). Deletions cut 6 bases from V and 8 bases from J, with 16 bases between. Germline-derived CDR1 and CDR2 are SQVTM and ANQGSEA. The CDR3 consists of 13 residues. The CDR3 DNA follows: TGCAGCGTCGAACTCAGGGGTGACGAAAAACTGTTTTTT. It translates to CSVELRGDEKLFF.

J is TRBJ2-6 and V is TRBV5-1; D remains ambiguous. CDR3 size: 18 residues. The V gene lost 4 bases and the J gene lost 0 bases, with 17 bases spanning the gap. Germline V CDR1 and CDR2: SGHRS, YFSETQ. The CDR3 is CASSRILRLSSGANVLTF. The CDR3 DNA sequence: TGCGCCAGCAGCCGGATTCTGAGGTTGAGCTCTGGGGCCAACGTCCTGACTTTC.

This clone was counted a few times. The chain employs TRBV28 and TRBJ2-1, with 10 bases aligning to TRBD2. The J segment lost 9 bases and the V segment lost 6 bases, leaving 8 bases of the junction unmatched. The length of the CDR3 is 14 residues. Germline lookup yields CDR1 MDHEN and CDR2 SYDVKM. CDR3 in amino acids: CASSLRLAGVEQFF. The DNA for the CDR3 is TGTGCCAGCAGCTTAAGACTAGCGGGCGTTGAGCAGTTCTTC.

The CDR3 loop is CASSLGQGRNEQFF. The CDR3 nucleotides read TGTGCCAGCAGCTTGGGACAGGGGAGGAATGAGCAGTTCTTC. V usage is TRBV5-4 and J usage is TRBJ2-1; 8 nucleotides match TRBD1. The CDR3 runs 14 residues. Trimming took 0 bases from V and 7 from J; bases not matched to a gene: 3. Germline V gene sequence: CDR1 SGHNT, CDR2 YYREEE (reference sequence). The full variable domain, rest sourced from reference TRBV5-4 and TRBJ2-1, is ETGVTQSPTHLIKTRGQQVTLRCSSQSGHNTVSWYQQALGQGPQFIFQYYREEENGRGNFPPRFSGLQFPNYSSELNVNALELDDSALYLCASSLGQGRNEQFFGPGTRLTVL.

The chain has TRBV7-3 and TRBJ2-3; 13 bases fit TRBD2. J lost 7 bases, V lost 7 bases, and 8 bases had no gene match. This CDR3 region has 15 residues. Germline V gene data show CDR1 as SGHTA and CDR2 as FQGTGA. CDR3: CASNKEGLAGYTQYF. In DNA, the CDR3 is TGTGCCAGCAACAAAGAGGGACTAGCGGGGTATACGCAGTATTTT.

This clone was found a few times. The CDR3 DNA reads as TGTGCCAGCAGCAAGACAGGGATGGCTGGCTACACCTTC. This gives the protein CASSKTGMAGYTF. The chain combines TRBV28 with TRBJ1-2; 7 bases align to TRBD1. CDR1 and CDR2 (germline): MDHEN, SYDVKM. Trimming at V came to 6 bases and at J to 7 bases, leaving 8 bases not matched to a gene. The CDR3 extends over 13 amino acids.

The rearrangement uses TRBV3-1 (or the pseudogene TRBV3-2) and TRBJ2-5; the D gene is possibly TRBD2 (5 bases). This CDR3 region has 13 residues. The V gene lost 0 bases and the J gene lost 8 bases, with 10 bases spanning the gap. The V gene's germline CDR1 is LGHDT and CDR2 YNNKEL (reference sequence). The CDR3 coding sequence is TGTGCCAGCAGCCAAGAACTTACTAGTACCCAGTACTTC. Translated, it gives CASSQELTSTQYF.